A single T cell receptor beta chain is shown here with its context. The antigen is not known. Treatment indicated: over 15 received Ad26.COV2.S at low or high dose, single or two shots; several received placebo; per-sample allocation not given. Day 63 after the first injection of vaccine or placebo was the sampling time. An adult of 18-55 years in Boston served as donor. The data derive from a study of Ad26.COV2.S vaccination and SARS-CoV-2 variants. Study summary: Intramuscular Ad26.COV2.S doses were given once or twice, 56 days apart. Notes on the study in general: People who got the vaccine or the placebo had similar non-spike TCR breadth. Total T cell responses, in the TCR breadth and depth analyses, may have been underestimated.

Clones were read by immunoSEQ multiplex PCR, and TCRdb kept only the in-frame ones, dropping some. Of 200,000 to 250,000 clones detected, roughly 90% appear once; the ten largest clones hold around 10%. The clonotype comes from a person between 18 and 59 years old who received the Ad26.COV2.S COVID-19 vaccine or a placebo. This specimen was peripheral blood, taken in a trial of Ad26.COV2.S vaccine versus placebo.

For the CDR3, the DNA is TGCGCCAGCAGCCGGATAGCGAACACCGGGGAGCTGTTTTTT. Protein: CASSRIANTGELFF. V usage is TRBV5-1 and J usage is TRBJ2-2, with no clear D. V was clipped by 4 bases and J by 0 bases, with 7 bases between them. This CDR3 spans 14 amino acids. The germline gives CDR1 SGHRS, CDR2 YFSETQ.